This TCR beta chain comes out of a study of blood T cell repertoires in COVID-19. Background on the study: The samples span acute and convalescent COVID-19 from the United States, Italy and Spain. PBMCs, B-cell-depleted T cells, or T cells provided the cDNA or gDNA that made up the material.

As processed by the authors: Amplifying reference gene primers gave estimates of nucleated cell counts. Produced via immunoSEQ multiplex PCR; TCRdb's table is partial and in-frame only. V and J calls and clone size are as listed in that table; D and trimming were resolved from the DNA. In the table there are about 250,000 clones, 80% to 90% of which are singletons. The V end was cut by 0 bases, the J end by 6 bases, with 3 bases between. The CDR3 loop spans 12 amino acids. The germline CDR1 and CDR2 sequences are PRHDT and FYEKMQ (reference sequence). The rearrangement links TRBV13 to TRBJ1-5; D is unresolved. The source of this sequence is a man aged 80 or over with acute or convalescent COVID-19. Sequences were obtained from peripheral blood. The CDR3 protein is CASSLGGQPQHF. Written as DNA, the CDR3 is TGTGCCAGCAGCTTAGGCGGTCAGCCCCAGCATTTT.